This TCR beta chain was sequenced in a study of shared clonotypes between healthy human individuals. CDR1 is SEHNR, CDR2 FQNEAQ, per germline (reference sequence). Between the trimmed V and J ends, which lost 3 bases and 0 bases, there was a span of 15 bases. CDR3 length equals 17 residues. Execution of the assay was at deep level. Generated by immunoSEQ multiplex PCR, the TCRdb table keeps only in-frame clones and is missing some. The sample has more than 150,000 clones; approximately 62% are singletons. This clone was counted a single time. The receptor was derived from a man under 40 in good health. Sequencing input: memory CD4+ T cells sorted from blood. Specified subset: CD45RA-negative fraction. This chain joins TRBV7-9 and TRBJ2-1; D remains unclear. Here the CDR3 reads CASSFSSPKYSYNEQFF. As DNA, the CDR3 is TGTGCCAGCAGCTTTTCCTCCCCCAAGTACTCCTACAATGAGCAGTTCTTC.